The 6 T cell receptor beta chains below come from one sample, sequenced in a study of shared clonotypes between healthy human individuals. Profiled with immunoSEQ multiplex PCR; TCRdb holds only in-frame clones, not every one. The data show around 1.1 million clones, around three quarters seen once. Material: memory CD4+ T cells from PBMCs. As to subset: CD45RA-negative fraction. The receptor source for this set is a man between 18 and 29 years old in good health. Some clones in this sample may be carry-over from other donors' samples.

V usage is TRBV18 and J usage is TRBJ2-7; 12 positions match TRBD1. The CDR3 covers 15 residues. V dropped 5 bases and J dropped 4; count of bases not matched to a gene: 6. Germline V lookup: CDR1 KGHSH, CDR2 LQKENI. CDR3 sequence: CASSYPGQGAYEQYF. The CDR3 nucleotides read TGTGCCAGCTCATACCCGGGACAGGGGGCTTACGAGCAGTACTTC. The full variable domain, completed using reference TRBV18 and TRBJ2-7, is NAGVMQNPRHLVRRRGQEARLRCSPMKGHSHVYWYRQLPEEGLKFMVYLQKENIIDESGMPKERFSAEFPKEGPSILRIQQVVRGDSAAYFCASSYPGQGAYEQYFGPGTRLTVT.

This rearrangement joins TRBV19 to TRBJ2-1; TRBD2 agrees at 10 bases. The CDR3 has 16 amino acids. With 4 bases clipped from V and 3 bases from J, the junction kept 6 bases outside the gene matches. CDR1 is LNHDA and CDR2 is SQIVND in the germline V gene (reference sequence). In nucleotides, the CDR3 is TGTGCCAGTAGTAAGGTCGCTAGCGGGAGCTACAATGAGCAGTTCTTC. It encodes CASSKVASGSYNEQFF. Full variable domain (remainder filled in from reference TRBV19 and TRBJ2-1): DGGITQSPKYLFRKEGQNVTLSCEQNLNHDAMYWYRQDPGQGLRLIYYSQIVNDFQKGDIAEGYSVSREKKESFPLTVTSAQKNPTAFYLCASSKVASGSYNEQFFGPGTRLTVL.

The V and J genes are TRBV4-1 and TRBJ2-1; D is ambiguous. CDR1 and CDR2 (germline): MGHRA, YSYEKL. The CDR3 spans 16 residues. V dropped 1 base and J dropped 0 bases, with 10 bases sitting between them. CDR3 loop: CASSQAVGSSYNEQFF. CDR3 coding DNA: TGCGCCAGCAGCCAAGCTGTGGGTAGCTCCTACAATGAGCAGTTCTTC.

The rearrangement joins TRBV6-6 to TRBJ2-3; D perhaps matches TRBD2 (5 bases). V lost 5 bases, J lost 8 bases, and 8 bases lay in between. The germline gives CDR1 MNHNY, CDR2 SVGAGI (reference sequence). This CDR3 comprises 11 residues. In nucleotides, the CDR3 is TGTGCCAGCAGTGGCGAGGGTACGCAGTATTTT. It specifies CASSGEGTQYF.

This rearrangement joins TRBV7-3 to TRBJ2-2; D is possibly TRBD2 (5 bases). Trimming pared 1 base from V and 3 bases from J, leaving 9 bases between. CDR1 SGHTA and CDR2 FQGTGA come from the germline V gene. The CDR3 has 15 residues. The CDR3 nucleotides are TGTGCCAGCAGCTTAAACGGGATTTACACCGGGGAGCTGTTTTTT. It specifies CASSLNGIYTGELFF.

The rearrangement links TRBV6-5 to TRBJ2-2, with TRBD2 as a possible D gene (6 bases). Trimming pared 4 bases from V and 0 bases from J, leaving 12 bases between. This CDR3 region has 16 residues. From germline, CDR1 is MNHEY and CDR2 SVGAGI. In nucleotides, the CDR3 is TGTGCCAGCAGTTGGACTAAACCCGCGAACACCGGGGAGCTGTTTTTT. It is translated as CASSWTKPANTGELFF.